One sample yielded the 25 T cell receptor beta chains listed below, sequenced in a study of shared T cell receptors in the human thymus. Method: immunoSEQ multiplex PCR; TCRdb's copy keeps in-frame clones and lacks some. This table holds approximately 730,000 clones, 80% to 90% found once. These sequences were also reported in another study, on human thymus T cells.

Sequenced: thymocytes. These receptors all come from a girl under three years old with a congenital heart defect.

V gene TRBV6-1 combines with J gene TRBJ1-3; D may be TRBD1 (5 bases). Germline V gene lookup returns CDR1 MNHNS and CDR2 SASEGT. The CDR3 is made up of 17 amino acids. The germline V and J ends were trimmed by 2 bases and 0 bases, with 14 bases remaining between them. The CDR3 loop reads CASSEREAGPSGNTIYF. CDR3 bases: TGTGCCAGCAGTGAAAGGGAGGCAGGGCCCTCTGGAAACACCATATATTTT.

The chain uses TRBV28 and TRBJ1-1, with D possibly matching TRBD1 (5 bases). V was clipped by 4 bases and J by 1 base, with 10 bases between them. The germline CDR1 and CDR2 sequences are MDHEN and SYDVKM. CDR3 size: 14 residues. CDR3 amino acids: CASSSRQKNTEAFF. The DNA of the CDR3 is TGTGCCAGCAGTTCCAGACAGAAGAACACTGAAGCTTTCTTT. Full variable domain (outside the CDR3, taken from reference TRBV28 and TRBJ1-1): DVKVTQSSRYLVKRTGEKVFLECVQDMDHENMFWYRQDPGLGLRLIYFSYDVKMKEKGDIPEGYSVSREKKERFSLILESASTNQTSMYLCASSSRQKNTEAFFGQGTRLTVV.

This chain connects TRBV4-1 to TRBJ2-7; possible D gene TRBD1, 6 bases. This CDR3 region has 18 residues. Trimming stripped 0 bases from V and 5 bases from J, with 23 bases between. Germline loops: CDR1 MGHRA, CDR2 YSYEKL. DNA of the CDR3: TGCGCCAGCAGCCAAGATGGGTGGAAGGGACACTCGCCCAACGAGCAGTACTTC. Its translation: CASSQDGWKGHSPNEQYF.

CDR3 sequence reads: CASSQDRVRRGNQPQHF. CDR3 nucleotides: TGCGCCAGCAGCCAAGACAGGGTGCGGAGGGGCAATCAGCCCCAGCATTTT. The chain combines TRBV4-1 with TRBJ1-5; D might be TRBD1 (5 bases). The CDR3 runs to 17 residues. Germline lookup yields CDR1 MGHRA and CDR2 YSYEKL. Trimming removed 0 bases at V and 2 bases at J, with 14 bases between.

This rearrangement joins TRBV4-3 to TRBJ1-1; TRBD1 agrees at 7 bases. The CDR3 consists of 14 residues. The J segment lost 7 bases and the V segment lost 1 base, leaving 6 bases of the junction unmatched. Germline V lookup: CDR1 LGHNA, CDR2 YSLEER. The CDR3 DNA reads as TGCGCCAGCAGCCAAGCCCGGACAGGCGTTGAAGCTTTCTTT. This encodes CASSQARTGVEAFF.

The gene calls are TRBV29-1 and TRBJ2-1, with 9 bases that match TRBD2. The CDR3 is 15 residues long. Germline V gene sequence: CDR1 SQVTM, CDR2 ANQGSEA. After removal of 3 bases from V and 5 bases from J, the junction contained 8 bases not matched to a gene. The chain's CDR3 is CSVEGMKRGDNEQFF. DNA of the CDR3: TGCAGCGTTGAGGGTATGAAGCGGGGGGACAATGAGCAGTTCTTC.

The chain carries TRBV6-1 and TRBJ2-7; TRBD1 aligns across 7 bases. CDR1 and CDR2 (germline): MNHNS, SASEGT. V shed 8 bases and J 1 base; nucleotides not matched to a gene: 5. The CDR3 extends over 13 amino acids. The CDR3 nucleotides are TGTGCCAGCGGGGGACAGAAGTCCTACGAGCAGTACTTC. Translating gives CASGGQKSYEQYF.

This clone was seen once. This chain joins TRBV15 and TRBJ2-5; D call uncertain. Germline loops: CDR1 LNHNV, CDR2 YYDKDF (reference sequence). V was pared by 0 bases and J by 5 bases, with 7 bases between. CDR3 length: 13 amino acids. As DNA, the CDR3 is TGTGCCACCAGCAGAGATTATGTGGAGACCCAGTACTTC. Translation gives CATSRDYVETQYF.

The CDR3 coding sequence is TGTGCCAGCAGTTTACTGGCAGGGAATCCCGGGGAGCTGTTTTTT. It translates to CASSLLAGNPGELFF. The chain joins TRBV27 to TRBJ2-2, with a possible D match to TRBD1 (5 bases). V lost 2 bases and J 6 bases, leaving 13 bases between the germline ends. The CDR3 is 15 amino acids. Germline CDR1 and CDR2: MNHEY and SMNVEV (reference sequence).

This rearrangement joins TRBV15 to TRBJ2-3; TRBD1 matches at 8 bases. The V segment lost 4 bases and the J segment 0 bases; nucleotides outside the gene matches: 15. From germline, CDR1 is LNHNV and CDR2 YYDKDF (reference sequence). The CDR3 spans 19 residues. CDR3 in amino acids: CATSTDRAGPPLSTDTQYF. In nucleotides, the CDR3 is TGTGCCACCAGCACGGACAGGGCAGGACCACCTCTGAGCACAGATACGCAGTATTTT.

The rearrangement links TRBV30 to TRBJ2-3; 8 nucleotides line up with TRBD2. The CDR3 extends over 16 amino acids. The germline V gene encodes CDR1 GTSNPN and CDR2 SVGIG (reference sequence). The V and J ends lost 5 bases and 5 bases, in that order; junction bases with no gene match: 15. The CDR3 sequence: CAWPMGLRGDQDTQYF. For the CDR3, the DNA is TGTGCCTGGCCCATGGGGTTGCGGGGGGATCAAGATACGCAGTATTTT.

The J gene is TRBJ2-1, the V gene TRBV19; 12 bases map to TRBD2. The V segment lost 6 bases and the J segment 0 bases; nucleotides outside the gene matches: 12. Germline lookup yields CDR1 LNHDA and CDR2 SQIVND (reference sequence). The CDR3 covers 19 residues. CDR3 nucleotides: TGTGCCAGTAGCCCCCTACTAGCGGGGGGAGGGCGCTCCTACAATGAGCAGTTCTTC. The encoded protein is CASSPLLAGGGRSYNEQFF.

This sequence joins TRBV7-6 and TRBJ1-1; D is unresolved. Per germline, CDR1 SGHVS and CDR2 FNYEAQ. V was shortened by 5 bases and J by 3 bases, with 19 bases between the two germline ends. The CDR3 sequence is 16 residues long. CDR3: CASSPGGWEWDTEAFF. CDR3 sequence (DNA): TGTGCCAGCAGCCCAGGAGGCTGGGAATGGGACACTGAAGCTTTCTTT.

V and J are TRBV11-2 and TRBJ2-1; TRBD1 aligns across 12 bases. This CDR3 contains 16 residues. Unmatched junction bases numbered 7, after V lost 5 bases and J lost 5 bases. Per the germline V gene, CDR1 is SGHAT and CDR2 is FQNNGV. The CDR3, as DNA: TGTGCCAGCAGCCCCGGGACAGGGGGCATGGACAATGAGCAGTTCTTC. This sequence encodes CASSPGTGGMDNEQFF.

About this clone: At one end, the junction sequence differs from germline, possibly due to a read error. The V call is TRBV7-7, the J call TRBJ2-1, with 8 nucleotides matching TRBD2. This CDR3 is 16 amino acids long. From germline, CDR1 is SSHAT and CDR2 FNYEAQ (reference sequence). The CDR3 spells CASSLKAGDPRDEQFF. The CDR3 DNA follows: TGTGCTAGCAGCTTAAAAGCGGGGGACCCCCGGGATGAGCAGTTCTTC.

The gene calls are TRBV6-1 and TRBJ1-3, with 8 bases that match TRBD1. There are 15 residues in the CDR3. Germline assignment: CDR1 MNHNS and CDR2 SASEGT. V dropped 5 bases and J dropped 9; count of bases not matched to a gene: 12. The CDR3 region is CASSFDRGSRGTIYF. The DNA of the CDR3 is TGTGCCAGCAGTTTTGACAGGGGCTCACGTGGCACCATATATTTT.

The V and J genes are TRBV27 and TRBJ1-6; D gene unclear. V dropped 3 bases and J dropped 8 bases, with 11 bases sitting between them. The CDR3 runs to 14 residues. The germline CDR1 and CDR2 sequences are MNHEY and SMNVEV (reference sequence). The CDR3 is CASSLVRGDSPLHF. Here the CDR3 DNA reads TGTGCCAGCAGTTTGGTCCGGGGAGATTCACCCCTCCACTTT.

This clone was seen a single time. The J gene is TRBJ2-1, the V gene TRBV19, with unresolved D. This CDR3 region has 12 residues. The V end lost 5 bases, the J end lost 6 bases, and 8 bases lay between the germline ends. Germline-derived CDR1 and CDR2 are LNHDA and SQIVND (reference sequence). CDR3 sequence (DNA): TGTGCCAGTAGTCCCCTTTCCAATGAGCAGTTCTTC. Protein product: CASSPLSNEQFF.

The chain couples TRBV4-3 to TRBJ1-6; no definite D call. Between the trimmed V and J ends, which lost 2 bases and 0 bases, there was a span of 14 bases. The CDR3 totals 18 residues. Germline loops: CDR1 LGHNA, CDR2 YSLEER. The DNA for the CDR3 is TGCGCCAGCAGCCAAACGAGGGTGGGGAGCTCCTATAATTCACCCCTCCACTTT. Protein sequence: CASSQTRVGSSYNSPLHF.

This clone appeared a single time. The chain recombines TRBV28 with TRBJ2-7, with D perhaps TRBD2 (5 bases). The CDR3 is made up of 13 amino acids. V lost 7 bases and J lost 6, with 16 bases in between. CDR1 and CDR2 from the germline V gene are MDHEN and SYDVKM. Here the CDR3 DNA reads TGTGCCAGCAAAAGCGGTTTCGCTGGCGAGCAGTACTTC. It encodes CASKSGFAGEQYF.

The V call is TRBV28, the J call TRBJ1-6; 10 nucleotides match TRBD1. This CDR3 spans 15 amino acids. V was pared by 10 bases and J by 14 bases, with 17 bases of the junction left unmatched. The germline V gene has CDR1 MDHEN and CDR2 SYDVKM. As DNA, the CDR3 is TGTGCCACCTTGGACAGGGGGTTCCATACGGGCACCCTCCACTTT. Translating gives CATLDRGFHTGTLHF.

This clone is a singleton in its sample. The chain employs TRBV6-5 and TRBJ2-1, with 7 bases aligning to TRBD2. V lost 6 bases, J lost 5 bases, and 10 bases stayed unmatched. The germline V gene has CDR1 MNHEY and CDR2 SVGAGI. The CDR3 totals 15 residues. The CDR3 is CASRLWAGGNNEQFF. CDR3 DNA: TGTGCCAGCAGGCTCTGGGCCGGGGGGAACAATGAGCAGTTCTTC.

Only one count was recorded for this clone. The rearrangement uses TRBV2 and TRBJ1-4; TRBD1 might be the D (5 bases). This CDR3 spans 13 amino acids. Germline CDR1 reads SNHLY; CDR2 reads FYNNEI. V dropped 7 bases and J dropped 4 bases, with 10 bases sitting between them. CDR3 DNA: TGTGCCAGCATCGGTCAGGGTAATGAAAAACTGTTTTTT. This sequence encodes CASIGQGNEKLFF.

The V and J genes are TRBV7-6 and TRBJ2-7; a weak D match, TRBD1 (6 bases). V lost 2 bases to trimming and J lost 3 bases, with 20 bases between them. Germline V gene sequence: CDR1 SGHVS, CDR2 FNYEAQ. The CDR3 is 17 residues long. This CDR3 reads CASSLLQGQGFLYEQYF. The CDR3 DNA reads as TGTGCCAGCAGCTTACTTCAGGGGCAGGGGTTTCTCTACGAGCAGTACTTC. Full variable domain (outside the CDR3, taken from reference TRBV7-6 and TRBJ2-7): GAGVSQSPRYKVTKRGQDVALRCDPISGHVSLYWYRQALGQGPEFLTYFNYEAQQDKSGLPNDRFSAERPEGSISTLTIQRTEQRDSAMYRCASSLLQGQGFLYEQYFGPGTRLTVT.

This chain uses TRBV7-9 with TRBJ1-1, with a weak D call TRBD1 (5 bases). The CDR3 is 16 residues long. The V end lost 1 base, the J end lost 1 base, and 13 bases lay between the germline ends. The germline V gene encodes CDR1 SEHNR and CDR2 FQNEAQ (reference sequence). The CDR3 loop is CASSLVQGMGNTEAFF. The CDR3 region has the DNA TGTGCCAGCAGCTTAGTCCAGGGAATGGGGAACACTGAAGCTTTCTTT.